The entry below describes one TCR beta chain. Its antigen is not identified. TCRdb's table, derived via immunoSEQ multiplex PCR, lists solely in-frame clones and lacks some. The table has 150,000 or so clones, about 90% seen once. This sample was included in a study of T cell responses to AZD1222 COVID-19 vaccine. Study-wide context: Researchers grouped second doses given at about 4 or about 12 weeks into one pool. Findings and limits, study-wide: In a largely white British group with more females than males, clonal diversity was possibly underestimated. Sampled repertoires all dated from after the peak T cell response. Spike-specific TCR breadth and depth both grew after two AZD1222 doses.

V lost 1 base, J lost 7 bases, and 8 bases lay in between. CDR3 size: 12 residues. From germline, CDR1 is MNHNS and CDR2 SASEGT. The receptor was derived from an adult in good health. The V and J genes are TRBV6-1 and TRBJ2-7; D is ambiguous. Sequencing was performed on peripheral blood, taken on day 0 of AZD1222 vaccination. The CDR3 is CASSEVMGEQYF. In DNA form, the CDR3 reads TGTGCCAGCAGTGAAGTAATGGGTGAGCAGTACTTC.